These T cell receptor beta chains were read from a single sample in a study of blood T cell repertoires in COVID-19. The repertoire was sequenced with immunoSEQ multiplex PCR; TCRdb's copy has only in-frame clones and lacks some. The table shows 200,000 or so clones, with approximately 83% occurring only once. The sequencing sample was made of peripheral blood. The receptors originated from a woman aged 55-69 years with acute or convalescent COVID-19. CDR3s include the opening cysteine and the closing phenylalanine or tryptophan. The D gene is left open where the match is weak. The size field is filled for only some rows; it gives once, few, many or a size class.

TRBV5-1,TRBJ2-3,-,-,CASSLVWASTDTQYF,TGCGCCAGCAGCTTGGTGTGGGCTAGCACAGATACGCAGTATTTT
TRBV7-9,TRBJ2-7,-,many,CASSLDTYEQYF,TGTGCCAGCAGCTTAGACACCTACGAGCAGTACTTC
TRBV4-1,TRBJ2-7,-,-,CASSQNGGGRYEQYF,TGCGCCAGCAGCCAGAATGGGGGGGGGCGCTACGAGCAGTACTTC
TRBV5-1,TRBJ1-2,-,-,CASSLITGNYGYTF,TGCGCCAGCAGCTTGATTACAGGGAACTATGGCTACACCTTC
TRBV7-9,TRBJ2-5,-,-,CASSRTEKETQYF,TGTGCCAGCAGCCGGACTGAAAAAGAGACCCAGTACTTC
TRBV7-6,TRBJ2-1,TRBD2,-,CASSVGTRQSYNEQFF,TGTGCCAGCAGCGTTGGGACTAGACAGTCCTACAATGAGCAGTTCTTC
TRBV7-8,TRBJ2-3,-,-,CASRKTSTDTQYF,TGTGCCAGCAGAAAAACTAGCACAGATACGCAGTATTTT
TRBV7-2,TRBJ2-3,TRBD2,-,CASSIAGGVSTDTQYF,TGTGCCAGCAGTATCGCGGGGGGGGTGAGCACAGATACGCAGTATTTT
TRBV10-1,TRBJ1-2,TRBD1,-,CASSEKDRGPNGYTF,TGCGCCAGCAGTGAGAAAGACAGGGGGCCTAATGGCTACACCTTC
TRBV27,TRBJ1-1,-,-,CASRPTGEPEAFF,TGTGCCAGCAGACCTACAGGAGAACCTGAAGCTTTCTTT
TRBV28,TRBJ1-2,TRBD1,once,CASRPQTGNLYGYTF,TGTGCCAGCAGACCACAGACAGGGAACCTCTATGGCTACACCTTC
TRBV12-3/TRBV12-4,TRBJ2-7,-,-,CASSPGVEQYF,TGTGCCAGCAGCCCCGGGGTCGAGCAGTACTTC
TRBV5-1,TRBJ2-1,TRBD1,-,CASSSTQGQAKGFF,TGCGCCAGCAGTTCAACACAAGGACAGGCCAAGGGGTTCTTC
TRBV5-4,TRBJ2-3,-,-,CASSWLYTDTQYF,TGTGCCAGCAGTTGGCTTTACACAGATACGCAGTATTTT
TRBV30,TRBJ2-7,TRBD1,few,CAWSVGTGAYEQYF,TGTGCCTGGAGTGTAGGGACAGGAGCCTACGAGCAGTACTTC
TRBV11-2,TRBJ1-1,-,-,CASSRDRIEAFF,TGTGCCAGCAGCCGCGACAGAATTGAAGCTTTCTTT
TRBV6-5,TRBJ1-1,-,-,CASTASTRRDTEAFF,TGTGCCAGCACAGCTTCTACCCGCCGGGACACTGAAGCTTTCTTT
TRBV6-5,TRBJ2-3,-,-,CASSFLMRGGEDTQYF,TGTGCCAGCAGTTTCCTGATGAGGGGGGGTGAAGATACGCAGTATTTT
TRBV12-3/TRBV12-4,TRBJ1-1,-,-,CASRRTAEAFF,TGTGCCAGCAGAAGGACAGCTGAAGCTTTCTTT
TRBV5-6,TRBJ2-2,TRBD2,-,CASSSSGRGDTGELFF,TGTGCCAGCAGTTCTAGCGGACGGGGGGACACCGGGGAGCTGTTTTTT
TRBV3-1/TRBV3-2,TRBJ1-1,-,-,CASSQGLGNTEAFF,TGTGCCAGCAGCCAAGGGCTAGGGAACACTGAAGCTTTCTTT
TRBV6-6,TRBJ2-3,-,-,CASSYSEWGGTQYF,TGTGCCAGCAGTTACTCGGAGTGGGGCGGTACGCAGTATTTT
TRBV3-1/TRBV3-2,TRBJ2-5,TRBD2,-,CASTGRETQYF,TGTGCCAGCACCGGGAGGGAGACCCAGTACTTC
TRBV11-3,TRBJ2-7,-,-,CASSSRSFSSYEQYF,TGTGCCAGCAGCTCACGAAGTTTTAGCTCCTACGAGCAGTACTTC
TRBV9,TRBJ2-3,-,-,CASSSRTSTDTQYF,TGTGCCAGCAGCTCACGGACTAGCACAGATACGCAGTATTTT
TRBV5-1,TRBJ2-1,TRBD2,-,CASSARTSGPNEQFF,TGCGCCAGCAGCGCACGGACTAGCGGACCCAATGAGCAGTTCTTC
TRBV4-2,TRBJ1-4,-,-,CASSQGADEKLFF,TGTGCCAGCAGCCAAGGGGCCGATGAAAAACTGTTTTTT
TRBV6-5,TRBJ1-3,-,few,CASSESGTWENTIYF,TGTGCCAGTTCGGAGTCGGGGACTTGGGAAAACACCATATATTTT
TRBV29-1,TRBJ1-4,-,-,CSAKGATNEKLFF,TGCAGCGCTAAAGGGGCAACTAATGAAAAACTGTTTTTT
TRBV5-4,TRBJ2-5,TRBD1,-,CASSPGQGRQETQYF,TGTGCCAGCAGCCCGGGACAGGGTAGGCAAGAGACCCAGTACTTC
TRBV3-1/TRBV3-2,TRBJ2-1,-,-,CASSQTVASNEQFF,TGTGCCAGCAGCCAAACTGTAGCGAGCAATGAGCAGTTCTTC
TRBV19,TRBJ1-1,-,-,CASRWGNMNTEAFF,TGTGCCAGTAGGTGGGGCAACATGAACACTGAAGCTTTCTTT
TRBV5-8,TRBJ2-7,TRBD2,-,CASSLGGGLARYEQYF,TGTGCCAGCAGCTTGGGTGGGGGACTAGCGCGCTACGAGCAGTACTTC
TRBV7-2,TRBJ2-3,-,-,CASSLASGSPTDTQYF,TGTGCCAGCAGCTTAGCGTCAGGCTCCCCGACAGATACGCAGTATTTT
TRBV5-6,TRBJ1-5,-,-,CASSFEGDQPQHF,TGTGCCAGCAGCTTCGAGGGGGATCAGCCCCAGCATTTT
TRBV2,TRBJ2-7,-,-,CASSEGPPSYEQYF,TGTGCCAGCAGTGAGGGGCCTCCCTCCTACGAGCAGTACTTC
TRBV6-5,TRBJ2-7,TRBD1,once,CASSTGQGMLYEQYF,TGTGCCAGCAGTACGGGACAGGGTATGTTGTACGAGCAGTACTTC
TRBV21-1,TRBJ1-4,-,few,CASSKVVQQNEKLFF,TGTGCCAGCAGCAAAGTCGTACAGCAAAATGAAAAACTGTTTTTT
TRBV15,TRBJ2-2,-,-,CATSRDQPGMNTGELFF,TGTGCCACCAGCAGAGATCAGCCGGGGATGAACACCGGGGAGCTGTTTTTT